What follows are 18 T cell receptor beta chains derived from one specimen sequenced in a study of T cell clusters in autoimmune cytopenias. TRB amplification used approximately 250 ng of peripheral blood genomic DNA. Multiplex touch-down PCR amplified TRB using TRB-A and TRB-B pools in one tube. TCRdb re-analyzed the multiplex PCR reads; it lists each CDR3 protein once, without DNA. The ten most abundant clones cover around 4.8% of a sample with 6,000 to 9,000 distinct CDR3 sequences. The same sample was also used in a study of T cell repertoires in aging, cancer and after chemotherapy.

Sequenced input: peripheral blood. The receptors here all came from a human donor in good health.

The gene calls are TRBV18 and TRBJ1-5; lacking DNA, the TRBD1 call made by TCRdb goes unchecked. There are 15 residues in the CDR3. Germline V gives CDR1 KGHSH, CDR2 LQKENI. CDR3 in amino acids: CASSQTDNSNQPQHF.

This clonotype counts as medium-sized (0.01 to 0.1%) by frequency. The chain recombines TRBV5-4 with TRBJ2-2; without DNA, the TCRdb call of TRBD2 cannot be checked. Germline loops: CDR1 SGHNT, CDR2 YYREEE (reference sequence). This CDR3 region has 16 residues. The CDR3 sequence: CASSLASDSNTGELFF.

The V gene is TRBV18, the J gene TRBJ1-5; as DNA is missing, the TRBD1 call by TCRdb cannot be tested. CDR1 KGHSH and CDR2 LQKENI come from the germline V gene. The CDR3 sequence is 15 residues long. CDR3 sequence: CASSPPGTPNQPQHF.

The chain carries TRBV7-2 and TRBJ2-3; without DNA, the TCRdb call of TRBD2 cannot be checked. Germline CDR1 is SGHTA and CDR2 is FQGNSA. This CDR3 contains 15 residues. Here the CDR3 reads CASSSGTSRTDTQYF.

V usage is TRBV19 and J usage is TRBJ2-7; TCRdb returns TRBD2, unconfirmable since there is no DNA. CDR3 length: 16 residues. Germline V lookup: CDR1 LNHDA, CDR2 SQIVND (reference sequence). CDR3 amino acids: CASSTLRGLAGNEQYF.

The chain uses TRBV12-3 or TRBV12-4 and TRBJ1-1; TCRdb's D call of TRBD1 is untestable without DNA. The CDR3 has 16 residues. CDR3 protein: CASSPVRGGGVTEAFF.

This chain connects TRBV18 to TRBJ1-3. The CDR3 contains 14 residues. Germline loops: CDR1 KGHSH, CDR2 LQKENI. The CDR3 protein is CASSLTGVGNTIYF.

J is TRBJ1-5 and V is TRBV7-2; lacking DNA, the TRBD1 call made by TCRdb goes unchecked. The germline gives CDR1 SGHTA, CDR2 FQGNSA. This CDR3 region has 15 residues. CDR3 residues: CASSRDRSSGQPQHF.

The genes are TRBV24-1 and TRBJ1-1; TCRdb selects TRBD1, and the lack of DNA leaves this call unchecked. Germline CDR1 reads KGHDR; CDR2 reads SFDVKD. The length of the CDR3 is 12 residues. The CDR3 protein is CATSGDNTEAFF.

This chain links TRBV29-1 with TRBJ2-1; the D call from TCRdb, TRBD1, cannot be confirmed without DNA. This CDR3 spans 14 amino acids. Germline values: CDR1 SQVTM, CDR2 ANQGSEA. The CDR3 protein is CSVRDSITYNEQFF.

Judged by frequency, this clonotype is medium-sized (0.01 to 0.1%). The chain carries TRBV12-3 or TRBV12-4 and TRBJ2-3; absent DNA, TCRdb's TRBD1 call cannot be checked. The CDR3 extends over 15 amino acids. The CDR3: CASSPRGGRADTQYF.

The chain recombines TRBV18 with TRBJ2-3; TCRdb designates TRBD2, a call that cannot be tested without DNA. Germline V gives CDR1 KGHSH, CDR2 LQKENI. This CDR3 has 16 amino acids. The chain's CDR3 is CASSLATSQIKDTQYF.

This clonotype shows up as medium-sized by frequency. The chain joins TRBV19 to TRBJ2-3; the D call from TCRdb, TRBD1, cannot be confirmed without DNA. This CDR3 region has 16 residues. Looked up from germline, CDR1 is LNHDA and CDR2 is SQIVND (reference sequence). The CDR3 loop reads CASKPGTGQGRDTQYF.

The genes are TRBV7-6 and TRBJ1-1. Germline values: CDR1 SGHVS, CDR2 FNYEAQ. The length of the CDR3 is 13 residues. The CDR3 loop reads CASSFGRKTEAFF.

The rearrangement joins TRBV6-1 to TRBJ2-7; TCRdb reports TRBD1, a call that lacks DNA to check it against. The CDR3 has 16 amino acids. Germline CDR1 is MNHNS and CDR2 is SASEGT. CDR3 in amino acids: CASSEIKGGMTREQYF.

CDR3 protein: CASSLPGTSGISEQFF. J is TRBJ2-1 and V is TRBV27; TCRdb calls TRBD2, which cannot be checked without DNA. CDR3 size: 16 residues. The germline V gene encodes CDR1 MNHEY and CDR2 SMNVEV (reference sequence).

This clonotype is called medium-sized based on its frequency. The J gene is TRBJ1-2, the V gene TRBV19; TCRdb reports TRBD1, a call that lacks DNA to check it against. Germline V CDR1 and CDR2: LNHDA, SQIVND (reference sequence). The CDR3 is 13 residues long. The CDR3 sequence: CASSTNDRAGYTF. The full variable domain, in which reference TRBV19 and TRBJ1-2 provide the parts outside the CDR3, is DGGITQSPKYLFRKEGQNVTLSCEQNLNHDAMYWYRQDPGQGLRLIYYSQIVNDFQKGDIAEGYSVSREKKESFPLTVTSAQKNPTAFYLCASSTNDRAGYTFGSGTRLTVV.

Measured by frequency, this clonotype is medium-sized (0.01 to 0.1%). The chain has TRBV6-5 and TRBJ2-5; the TCRdb D gene call, TRBD1, has no DNA to confirm it. CDR1 MNHEY and CDR2 SVGAGI come from the germline V gene. This CDR3 has 17 amino acids. The CDR3 sequence is CASSYLMGQGAGETQYF.